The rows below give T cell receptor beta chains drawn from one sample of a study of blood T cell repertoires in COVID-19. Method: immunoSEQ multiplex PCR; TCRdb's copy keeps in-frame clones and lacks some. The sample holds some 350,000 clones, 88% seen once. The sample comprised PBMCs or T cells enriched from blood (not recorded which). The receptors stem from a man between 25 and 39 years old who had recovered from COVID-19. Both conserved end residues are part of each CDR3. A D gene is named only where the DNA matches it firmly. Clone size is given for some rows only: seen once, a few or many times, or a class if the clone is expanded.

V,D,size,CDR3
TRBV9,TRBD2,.,CASSVGTSDSYEQYF
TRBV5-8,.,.,CASSLLEQETQYF
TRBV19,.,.,CASPQLAKNIQYF
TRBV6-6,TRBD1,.,CASAPTDRAYGYTF
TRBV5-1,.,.,CASSLGRGEQYF
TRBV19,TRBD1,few,CASNPGQGLSGANVLTF
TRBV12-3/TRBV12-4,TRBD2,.,CASSLGGEETQYF
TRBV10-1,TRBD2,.,CASSDFSRGAYEQYF
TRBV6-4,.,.,CASSGGVSSYNEQFF
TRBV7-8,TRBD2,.,CASSLRTSPETQYF
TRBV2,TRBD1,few,CASRAGDRGYGYTF
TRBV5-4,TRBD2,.,CASSLGGTSRRTDTQYF
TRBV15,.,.,CATSYGRNEKLFF
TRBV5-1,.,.,CASSLQGGNTEAFF
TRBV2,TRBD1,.,CASSGDRFNTEAFF
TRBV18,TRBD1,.,CASSPPSRGPMNTEAFF
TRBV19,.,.,CATAAETENYEQYF
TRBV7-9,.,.,CASGRTEINEKLFF
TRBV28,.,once,CASSFVRQPQHF
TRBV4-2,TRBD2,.,CASSQVAPGGTYNEQFF
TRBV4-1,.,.,CASSPLALTVSSYEQYF
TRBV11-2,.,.,CASSFDAQNEQYF
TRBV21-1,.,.,CASSKIGGRRGTDTQYF
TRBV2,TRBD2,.,CASSEGVAGASYEQYF
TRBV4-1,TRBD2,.,CASSRIGTSREDTQYF
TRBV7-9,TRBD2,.,CASRSSGGSTYEQYF
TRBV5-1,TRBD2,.,CASSGLAGGSTDTQYF
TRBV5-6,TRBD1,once,CASRDLGQGMTGELFF
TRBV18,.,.,CASSPWAENNEKLFF
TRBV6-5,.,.,CASSYRQGNTGELFF
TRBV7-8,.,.,CASSIRVTGNQPQHF
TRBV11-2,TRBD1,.,CASSPPTGAVSGNTIYF